These T cell receptor beta chains were read from a single sample in a study of T-cell reconstitution after alpha-beta-depleted transplantation in children. TCRdb ran MiXCR on the PCR reads and lists one entry per CDR3 protein. The data contain 83,000 or so distinct CDR3 sequences, 6.5% to 8.5% of them singletons. Sequenced here: PBMCs from the stem cell graft donor, sampled from the stem cell graft. The receptor set was obtained from a human donor who donated a stem cell graft to a child with congenital amegakaryocytic thrombocytopenia. CDR3s include the opening cysteine and the closing phenylalanine or tryptophan. Each record gives: V gene, D gene, clone size, J gene, CDR3 DNA, CDR3 protein. The D gene is left open where the match is weak. Some rows have no size entry. The others give once, few or many, or a class for an expanded clone.

v_gene: TRBV7-8
d_gene: TRBD1
abundance: many
j_gene: TRBJ1-1
CDR3nt: TGTGCCAGCAGCCCTGACAGGGGGCAAGCTTTCTTT
CDR3aa: CASSPDRGQAFF

v_gene: TRBV20-1
d_gene: TRBD2
abundance: many
j_gene: TRBJ2-5
CDR3nt: TGCAGTTCAAGCGGGGGGGAGGCAGAGACCCAGTACTTC
CDR3aa: CSSSGGEAETQYF

v_gene: TRBV9
d_gene: NA
abundance: many
j_gene: TRBJ2-1
CDR3nt: TGTGCCAGCAGCACCAGGGACGATCCGATCGAGCAGTTCTTC
CDR3aa: CASSTRDDPIEQFF

v_gene: TRBV5-1
d_gene: TRBD2
abundance: many
j_gene: TRBJ2-1
CDR3nt: TGCGCCAGCAGAACTAGCGGAGGGTCCTACAATGAGCAGTTCTTC
CDR3aa: CASRTSGGSYNEQFF

v_gene: TRBV7-9
d_gene: NA
abundance: many
j_gene: TRBJ2-2
CDR3nt: TGTGCCAGCAGCTTAGGCCCAGTAAACACCGGGGAGCTGTTTTTT
CDR3aa: CASSLGPVNTGELFF

v_gene: TRBV29-1
d_gene: NA
abundance: NA
j_gene: TRBJ2-1
CDR3nt: TGCAGCGTTTCTGGGTCCATGACAGAAGGCTCCTACAATGACCAGTTCTTC
CDR3aa: CSVSGSMTEGSYNDQFF

v_gene: TRBV28
d_gene: NA
abundance: many
j_gene: TRBJ1-1
CDR3nt: TGTGCCAGCAGTTTGTCTGTGTCGGGACATCTGAACACTGAAGCTTTCTTT
CDR3aa: CASSLSVSGHLNTEAFF

v_gene: TRBV4-3
d_gene: TRBD1
abundance: many
j_gene: TRBJ1-1
CDR3nt: TGCGCCAGCAGCCCGCAGGGGGCAGGGGAAGCTTTCTTT
CDR3aa: CASSPQGAGEAFF

v_gene: TRBV6-2/TRBV6-3
d_gene: NA
abundance: many
j_gene: TRBJ2-1
CDR3nt: TGTGCCAGCAGCACAGGGTTTTTGGAGCAGTTCTTC
CDR3aa: CASSTGFLEQFF

v_gene: TRBV3-1
d_gene: NA
abundance: many
j_gene: TRBJ1-1
CDR3nt: TGTGCCAGCAGCCAAGATCGTCTGGGGGCTTTCTTT
CDR3aa: CASSQDRLGAFF

v_gene: TRBV20-1
d_gene: NA
abundance: few
j_gene: TRBJ2-5
CDR3nt: TGCAGTGCTGCTTCCCCGGGACAAAAAGAGACCCAGTACTTC
CDR3aa: CSAASPGQKETQYF

v_gene: TRBV5-1
d_gene: NA
abundance: many
j_gene: TRBJ1-4
CDR3nt: TGCGCCAGCGCTCTTGCAACTAATGAAAAACTGTTTTTT
CDR3aa: CASALATNEKLFF

v_gene: TRBV20-1
d_gene: NA
abundance: many
j_gene: TRBJ1-1
CDR3nt: TGCAGTGCTTGGGCCCCAAACACTGAAGCTTTCTTT
CDR3aa: CSAWAPNTEAFF

v_gene: TRBV15
d_gene: TRBD1
abundance: many
j_gene: TRBJ1-2
CDR3nt: TGTGCCACCAGTCATGGCGGGACAGGGGGCGGTGGCTACACCTTC
CDR3aa: CATSHGGTGGGGYTF

v_gene: TRBV5-1
d_gene: TRBD2
abundance: many
j_gene: TRBJ2-2
CDR3nt: TGCGCCAGCAGCTACGGGGGGACCGGGGAGCTGTTTTTT
CDR3aa: CASSYGGTGELFF

v_gene: TRBV11-2
d_gene: NA
abundance: many
j_gene: TRBJ1-6
CDR3nt: TGTGCCAGCAGCTTCGTTAATTCACCCCTCCACTTT
CDR3aa: CASSFVNSPLHF

v_gene: TRBV7-8
d_gene: NA
abundance: many
j_gene: TRBJ1-3
CDR3nt: TGTGCCAGCAGCTTAGTTTGGACCCCGGACTCTGGAAACACCATATATTTT
CDR3aa: CASSLVWTPDSGNTIYF

v_gene: TRBV5-1
d_gene: TRBD1
abundance: many
j_gene: TRBJ1-5
CDR3nt: TGCGCCAGCAGCTTGCAGGGGGGCCCCAATCAGCCCCAGCATTTT
CDR3aa: CASSLQGGPNQPQHF

v_gene: TRBV3-1
d_gene: TRBD1
abundance: many
j_gene: TRBJ2-5
CDR3nt: TGTGCCAGCAGCTCACCGGGACAGGGGGAAGAGACCCAGTACTTC
CDR3aa: CASSSPGQGEETQYF

v_gene: TRBV12-3/TRBV12-4
d_gene: TRBD2
abundance: many
j_gene: TRBJ2-7
CDR3nt: TGTGCCAGCAGTCCTACAACTAGCGGACGGTCCTACGAGCAGTACTTC
CDR3aa: CASSPTTSGRSYEQYF

v_gene: TRBV23-1
d_gene: TRBD1
abundance: NA
j_gene: TRBJ1-6
CDR3nt: TGCGCCAGCATGGAAGGACAGGTTGATAATTCACCCCTCCACTTT
CDR3aa: CASMEGQVDNSPLHF

v_gene: TRBV27
d_gene: TRBD1
abundance: NA
j_gene: TRBJ2-1
CDR3nt: TGTGCCAGCTACCGTTCAAACCAGGGGGTTCGGTTCTTC
CDR3aa: CASYRSNQGVRFF

v_gene: TRBV2
d_gene: TRBD2
abundance: NA
j_gene: TRBJ2-5
CDR3nt: TGTGCCAGCAGCTCTGGACTAGGAGGGACGGAGACCCAGTACTTC
CDR3aa: CASSSGLGGTETQYF

v_gene: TRBV7-9
d_gene: NA
abundance: many
j_gene: TRBJ1-1
CDR3nt: TGTGCCAGCAGCTCGCTGACAGCCTTGAACACTGAAGCTTTCTTT
CDR3aa: CASSSLTALNTEAFF

v_gene: TRBV7-6
d_gene: TRBD1
abundance: few
j_gene: TRBJ2-2
CDR3nt: TGTGCCAGCAGCTTTACAGGGGGCGGCACCGGGGAGCTGTTTTTT
CDR3aa: CASSFTGGGTGELFF

v_gene: TRBV10-3
d_gene: NA
abundance: many
j_gene: TRBJ2-2
CDR3nt: TGTGCCATCAGCGGGGACGCCGAGAACGGGGAGCTGTTTTTT
CDR3aa: CAISGDAENGELFF

v_gene: TRBV10-1
d_gene: TRBD2
abundance: many
j_gene: TRBJ2-3
CDR3nt: TGCGCCAGCAGTGAGACTAGCGGTTCAGATACGCAGTATTTT
CDR3aa: CASSETSGSDTQYF

v_gene: TRBV20-1
d_gene: TRBD2
abundance: many
j_gene: TRBJ2-3
CDR3nt: TGCAGTGCTCCCCGGAGTGCTAGCGGAAGCACAGATACGCAGTATTTT
CDR3aa: CSAPRSASGSTDTQYF

v_gene: TRBV5-6
d_gene: NA
abundance: many
j_gene: TRBJ1-2
CDR3nt: TGTGCCAGCAGCTCTTTTAACTATGGCTACACCTTC
CDR3aa: CASSSFNYGYTF

v_gene: TRBV20-1
d_gene: NA
abundance: many
j_gene: TRBJ1-5
CDR3nt: TGCAGTGCTGGTCCGTCAAATCAGCCCCAGCATTTT
CDR3aa: CSAGPSNQPQHF

v_gene: TRBV6-4
d_gene: TRBD1
abundance: NA
j_gene: TRBJ2-1
CDR3nt: TGTGCCAGCAGTGACTCACAGGGGTACAATGAGCAGTTCTTC
CDR3aa: CASSDSQGYNEQFF

v_gene: TRBV5-1
d_gene: TRBD1
abundance: many
j_gene: TRBJ2-1
CDR3nt: TGCGCCAGCAGCATCGGACAGGGGGCATACAATGAGCAGTTCTTC
CDR3aa: CASSIGQGAYNEQFF

v_gene: TRBV25-1
d_gene: NA
abundance: many
j_gene: TRBJ2-1
CDR3nt: TGTGCCAGCCTCCGGGACGGCTCCTACAATGAGCAGTTCTTC
CDR3aa: CASLRDGSYNEQFF

v_gene: TRBV20-1
d_gene: TRBD2
abundance: NA
j_gene: TRBJ2-1
CDR3nt: TGCAGTGCTGAGGGGGGACTAGCCCACAATGAGCAGTTCTTC
CDR3aa: CSAEGGLAHNEQFF

v_gene: TRBV5-1
d_gene: TRBD1
abundance: many
j_gene: TRBJ1-5
CDR3nt: TGCGCCAGCAGCTTGGACTTTCGTGGCAGGATGGAGCTTGACAGGGGGCAGCCCCAGCATTTT
CDR3aa: CASSLDFRGRMELDRGQPQHF

v_gene: TRBV7-6
d_gene: TRBD1
abundance: many
j_gene: TRBJ1-1
CDR3nt: TGTGCCAGCAGCTTGGGACAGCAGAACACTGAAGCTTTCTTT
CDR3aa: CASSLGQQNTEAFF

v_gene: TRBV2
d_gene: NA
abundance: few
j_gene: TRBJ2-5
CDR3nt: TGTGCCACCCTCCGAGGGGGGATCCCCCGAGAGACCCAGTACTTC
CDR3aa: CATLRGGIPRETQYF

v_gene: TRBV12-3/TRBV12-4
d_gene: NA
abundance: many
j_gene: TRBJ2-7
CDR3nt: TGTGCCAGCACCACGGGCCGCCGTGTTGGCGAGCAGTACTTC
CDR3aa: CASTTGRRVGEQYF

v_gene: TRBV7-2
d_gene: NA
abundance: many
j_gene: TRBJ2-7
CDR3nt: TGTGCCAGCAGCCCAACCGTGGCCACCTACGAGCAGTACTTC
CDR3aa: CASSPTVATYEQYF

v_gene: TRBV29-1
d_gene: NA
abundance: many
j_gene: TRBJ2-1
CDR3nt: TGCAGCGTTGAAGGGACAGACTACAATGAGCAGTTCTTC
CDR3aa: CSVEGTDYNEQFF

v_gene: TRBV29-1
d_gene: NA
abundance: many
j_gene: TRBJ2-1
CDR3nt: TGCAGCGCCTTGCCACAGAACAATGAGCAGTTCTTC
CDR3aa: CSALPQNNEQFF

v_gene: TRBV11-2
d_gene: TRBD1
abundance: many
j_gene: TRBJ1-2
CDR3nt: TGTGCCAGCAGCTTAGATCGGGGGACAGGGGTTGGCTACACCTTC
CDR3aa: CASSLDRGTGVGYTF

v_gene: TRBV7-2
d_gene: NA
abundance: many
j_gene: TRBJ2-4
CDR3nt: TGTGCCAGCAGCTTAGGGATCCAGGGGGGTAACATTCAGTACTTC
CDR3aa: CASSLGIQGGNIQYF

v_gene: TRBV7-6
d_gene: TRBD2
abundance: many
j_gene: TRBJ2-1
CDR3nt: TGTGCCAGCAGCCCTCAAGTCGCGGGAGGGCCCTACAATGAGCAGTTCTTC
CDR3aa: CASSPQVAGGPYNEQFF

v_gene: TRBV4-3
d_gene: TRBD1
abundance: many
j_gene: TRBJ1-2
CDR3nt: TGCGCCAGCAGCCAAGGGACCAGGGGGCTGAGCTACACCTTC
CDR3aa: CASSQGTRGLSYTF

v_gene: TRBV4-2
d_gene: NA
abundance: NA
j_gene: TRBJ1-2
CDR3nt: TGTGCCAGCAGCCCCTGGCTTGGCTCCTATGGCTACACCTTC
CDR3aa: CASSPWLGSYGYTF

v_gene: TRBV25-1
d_gene: NA
abundance: many
j_gene: TRBJ1-2
CDR3nt: TGTGCCAGCAGTGAGGGGTGGGGGGACTATGGCTACACCTTC
CDR3aa: CASSEGWGDYGYTF

v_gene: TRBV3-1
d_gene: NA
abundance: NA
j_gene: TRBJ2-2
CDR3nt: TGTGCCAGCAGCCAAGTGCGGAACACCGGGGAGCTGTTTTTT
CDR3aa: CASSQVRNTGELFF

v_gene: TRBV20-1
d_gene: TRBD2
abundance: many
j_gene: TRBJ2-7
CDR3nt: TGCAGTGCTAGTTTCGGACTAGCTCCCTACGAGCAGTACTTC
CDR3aa: CSASFGLAPYEQYF

v_gene: TRBV18
d_gene: NA
abundance: NA
j_gene: TRBJ2-7
CDR3nt: TGTGCCAGCTCACCTGGCTCCGCCGTAGAGCAGTACTTC
CDR3aa: CASSPGSAVEQYF

v_gene: TRBV29-1
d_gene: NA
abundance: many
j_gene: TRBJ1-1
CDR3nt: TGCAGCGTTGGCCCATTCGGCCTGAACACTGAAGCTTTCTTT
CDR3aa: CSVGPFGLNTEAFF

v_gene: TRBV5-1
d_gene: TRBD1
abundance: few
j_gene: TRBJ2-6
CDR3nt: TGCGCCAGCAGCCTCGGGACAGCCTCTGGGGCCAACGTCCTGACTTTC
CDR3aa: CASSLGTASGANVLTF

v_gene: TRBV5-1
d_gene: NA
abundance: medium-sized
j_gene: TRBJ1-5
CDR3nt: TGCGCCAGCAGCTTGGGGGCAGGTAGCAATCAGCCCCAGCATTTT
CDR3aa: CASSLGAGSNQPQHF

v_gene: TRBV5-1
d_gene: TRBD2
abundance: many
j_gene: TRBJ2-1
CDR3nt: TGCGCCAGCAGCTTGTGGACTAGCGGCAATGAGCAGTTCTTC
CDR3aa: CASSLWTSGNEQFF

v_gene: TRBV18
d_gene: NA
abundance: many
j_gene: TRBJ1-1
CDR3nt: TGTGCCAGCTCACCATACGGGAACACTGAAGCTTTCTTT
CDR3aa: CASSPYGNTEAFF

v_gene: TRBV6-4
d_gene: NA
abundance: few
j_gene: TRBJ1-5
CDR3nt: TGTGCCAGCAGTGACTCGGTTGGCGGACCCCAGCATTTT
CDR3aa: CASSDSVGGPQHF

v_gene: TRBV20-1
d_gene: TRBD2
abundance: many
j_gene: TRBJ2-1
CDR3nt: TGCAGTGCTTCCGGGACTAGCGGCAGAAATGAGCAGTTCTTC
CDR3aa: CSASGTSGRNEQFF

v_gene: TRBV2
d_gene: NA
abundance: few
j_gene: TRBJ2-3
CDR3nt: TGTGCCAGCAGTCAAGAGGGGAGATTCACAGATACGCAGTATTTT
CDR3aa: CASSQEGRFTDTQYF

v_gene: TRBV6-5
d_gene: NA
abundance: many
j_gene: TRBJ2-2
CDR3nt: TGTGCCAGCAGTTACGAGTCTCCAAACACCGGGGAGCTGTTTTTT
CDR3aa: CASSYESPNTGELFF